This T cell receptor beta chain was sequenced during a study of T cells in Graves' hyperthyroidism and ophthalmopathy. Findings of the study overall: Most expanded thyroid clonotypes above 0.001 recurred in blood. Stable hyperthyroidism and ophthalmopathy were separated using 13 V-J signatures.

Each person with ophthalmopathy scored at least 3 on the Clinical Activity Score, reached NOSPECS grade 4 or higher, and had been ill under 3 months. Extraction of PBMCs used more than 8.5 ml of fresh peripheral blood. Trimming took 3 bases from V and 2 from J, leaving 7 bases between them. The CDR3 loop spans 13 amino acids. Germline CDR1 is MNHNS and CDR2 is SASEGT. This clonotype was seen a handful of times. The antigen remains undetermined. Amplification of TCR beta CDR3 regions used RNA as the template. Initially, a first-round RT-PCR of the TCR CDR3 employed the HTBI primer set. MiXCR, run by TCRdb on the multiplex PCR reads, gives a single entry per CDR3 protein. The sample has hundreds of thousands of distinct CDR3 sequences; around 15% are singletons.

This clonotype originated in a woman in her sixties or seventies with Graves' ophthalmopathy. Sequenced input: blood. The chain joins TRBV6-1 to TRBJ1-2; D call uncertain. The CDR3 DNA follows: TGTGCCAGCAGTGAGACCTGGAACTATGGCTACACCTTC. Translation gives CASSETWNYGYTF.